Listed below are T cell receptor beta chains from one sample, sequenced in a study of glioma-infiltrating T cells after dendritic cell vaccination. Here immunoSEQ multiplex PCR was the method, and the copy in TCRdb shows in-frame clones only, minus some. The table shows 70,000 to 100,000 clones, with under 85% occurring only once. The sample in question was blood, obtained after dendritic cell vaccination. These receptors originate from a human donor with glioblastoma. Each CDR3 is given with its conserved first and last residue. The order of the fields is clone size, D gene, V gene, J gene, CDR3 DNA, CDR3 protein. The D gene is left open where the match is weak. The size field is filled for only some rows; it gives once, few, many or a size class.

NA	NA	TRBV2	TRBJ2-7	TGTGCCAGCAGTGAGATGGGTCGCCAGGGATACGAGCAGTACTTC	CASSEMGRQGYEQYF
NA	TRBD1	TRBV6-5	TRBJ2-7	TGTGCCAGCAGCCGGGACAGGGGCTACGAGCAGTACTTC	CASSRDRGYEQYF
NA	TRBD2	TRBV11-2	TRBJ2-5	TGTGCCAGCAGCCCGGGGGGGCGTCGGGGAGAGACCCAGTACTTC	CASSPGGRRGETQYF
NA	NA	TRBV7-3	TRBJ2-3	TGTGCCAGCAGCTTACACCCCAACGACAGACAGCATACGCAGTATTTT	CASSLHPNDRQHTQYF
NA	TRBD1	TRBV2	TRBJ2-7	TGTGCCAGCAGTGAATCAGGACAGGGCCCCTACGAGCAGTACTTC	CASSESGQGPYEQYF
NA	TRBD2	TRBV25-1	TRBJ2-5	TGTGCCAGCAGTGAAGGTGTTGGGGGGGTTCGGGAGACCCAGTACTTC	CASSEGVGGVRETQYF
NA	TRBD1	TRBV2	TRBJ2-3	TGTGCCAGCATCCTCGGGACAGCGGTTTCGAATACGCAGTATTTT	CASILGTAVSNTQYF
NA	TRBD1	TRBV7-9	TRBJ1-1	TGTGCCAGCAGTCGTGGACAGGGATGGACTGAAGCTTTCTTT	CASSRGQGWTEAFF
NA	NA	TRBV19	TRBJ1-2	TGTGCCAGTAGTCACAGGGATGGCTACACCTTC	CASSHRDGYTF
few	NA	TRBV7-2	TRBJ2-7	TGTGCCAGCAGCCTGGACCCCAGCGGCTACGAGCAGTACTTC	CASSLDPSGYEQYF
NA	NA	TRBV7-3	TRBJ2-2	TGTGCCAGCAGCTTTGGGGGGGCTGGGGAGCTGTTTTTT	CASSFGGAGELFF
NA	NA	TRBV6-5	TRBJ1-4	TGTGCCAGCAGTTTCGCTCCGGCAACTAATGAAAAACTGTTTTTT	CASSFAPATNEKLFF
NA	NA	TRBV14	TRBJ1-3	TGTGCCAGCAGCCAGATGGGGAGCTCTGGAAACACCATATATTTT	CASSQMGSSGNTIYF
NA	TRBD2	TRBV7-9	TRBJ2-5	TGTGCCAGCAGCCCGAATAGCGGGAACCAAGAGACCCAGTACTTC	CASSPNSGNQETQYF
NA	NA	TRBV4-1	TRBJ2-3	TGCGCCAGCAGCCGGACTGGCGATTACACAGATACGCAGTATTTT	CASSRTGDYTDTQYF
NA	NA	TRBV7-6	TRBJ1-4	TGTGCCAGCAGCTTAGGTGTCGCATGGCGGGAAAAACTGTTTTTT	CASSLGVAWREKLFF
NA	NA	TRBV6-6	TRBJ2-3	TGTGCCAGCAGACCTACGGGGTCAGATACGCAGTATTTT	CASRPTGSDTQYF
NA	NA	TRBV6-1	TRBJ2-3	TGTGCCAGCAACCCCAGGGCCAAGAGCACAGATACGCAGTATTTT	CASNPRAKSTDTQYF
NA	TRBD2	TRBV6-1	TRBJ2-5	TGTGCCAGCACCCTGGGAGCGGGGGAAGAGACCCAGTACTTC	CASTLGAGEETQYF
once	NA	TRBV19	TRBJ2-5	TGTGCCAGTAGTGCGAGACGGGGCCAAGAGACCCAGTACTTC	CASSARRGQETQYF
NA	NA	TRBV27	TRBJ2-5	TGTGCCAGCACCTCCCGGAGGGGAGAGACCCAGTACTTC	CASTSRRGETQYF
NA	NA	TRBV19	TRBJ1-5	TGTGCCAGCCGGGTTACGCGGGATAGCAATCAGCCCCAGCATTTT	CASRVTRDSNQPQHF
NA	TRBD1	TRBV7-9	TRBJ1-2	TGTGCCAGCAGCCCGGGACAGGAAAAATATGGCTACACCTTC	CASSPGQEKYGYTF
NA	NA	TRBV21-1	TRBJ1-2	TGTGCCAGCAGGCCTGGACAGGGGGATATGTATGGCTACACCTTC	CASRPGQGDMYGYTF
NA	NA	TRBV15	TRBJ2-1	TGTGCCACCAGCAGAGATCTTCTAGCCGACAATGAGCAGTTCTTC	CATSRDLLADNEQFF
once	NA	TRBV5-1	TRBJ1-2	TGCGCCAGCAGCTTGACAGGCTCGGATGGCTACACCTTC	CASSLTGSDGYTF
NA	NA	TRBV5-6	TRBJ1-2	TGTGCCAGCAGCTTCGGGGACTATGGCTACACCTTC	CASSFGDYGYTF
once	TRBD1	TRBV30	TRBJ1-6	TGTGCCTGGGGGACAGGGAACTCACCCCTCCACTTT	CAWGTGNSPLHF
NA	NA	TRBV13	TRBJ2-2	TGTGCCAGCAGCTTAGGCCGGAACACCGGGGAGCTGTTTTTT	CASSLGRNTGELFF
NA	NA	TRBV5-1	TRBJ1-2	TGCGCCAGCAGCTTGGCCAGTGAGGCCGACTATGGCTACACCTTC	CASSLASEADYGYTF
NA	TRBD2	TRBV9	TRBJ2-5	TGTGCCAGCAGCGTAGGGGGGCTAGCGGGAGTATGGACCCAGTACTTC	CASSVGGLAGVWTQYF
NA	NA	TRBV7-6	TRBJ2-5	TGTGCCAGCAGCTTAGTGGGGGGGCAGAATACCGAGACCCAGTACTTC	CASSLVGGQNTETQYF
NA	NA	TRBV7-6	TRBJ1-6	TGTGCCAGCAGCCCCACAGGCCGCAGGTCCAATTCACCCCTCCACTTT	CASSPTGRRSNSPLHF
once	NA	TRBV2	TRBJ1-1	TGTGCCAGCAGCGCGAACGGTGGTCGGGATGGGACTGAAGCTTTCTTT	CASSANGGRDGTEAFF
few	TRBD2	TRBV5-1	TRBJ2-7	TGCGCCAGCAGCTTCCCCGCGGGCGGGGGGCCGAATCCACGATACGAGCAGTACTTC	CASSFPAGGGPNPRYEQYF
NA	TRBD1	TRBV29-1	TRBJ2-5	TGCAGCGTTCCAAATGAGCTACAGGGGTTTAGGGAGACCCAGTACTTC	CSVPNELQGFRETQYF
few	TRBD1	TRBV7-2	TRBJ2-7	TGTGCCAGCAGCCTACTCCCCGGGACAGGGACCGAGCAGTACTTC	CASSLLPGTGTEQYF
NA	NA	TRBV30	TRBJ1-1	TGTGCCTGTTCTGGACATCATGAAGCTTTCTTT	CACSGHHEAFF